The 31 T cell receptor beta chains below were found in one sample sequenced in a study of molecular identifiers for immune sequencing clone quantification (dated by TCRdb to the late 2010s). Library method: PCR. For sequencing, a NextSeq 500 was employed. In-frame beta chains were kept once TCRdb had trimmed the public reads at Q25 with fastp and called clones with MiXCR. Each entry merges the rows of one CDR3 protein and shows their most common DNA and genes. This sample gives more than 95,000 distinct CDR3 sequences in total; roughly 26% of them show up just once. The top ten clones comprise around 0.92% of the sample. The sample was naive CD8+ T cells from blood, with Jurkat cell RNA spiked in. The sample's cell subset or site label, decoded: FACS-sorted CD8+CD4-CCR7+CD45RA+ naive T cells. The source of these receptors is a human donor in good health. Some libraries in this study had Jurkat cell RNA spiked in.

There are many counts of this clonotype. This CDR3 reads CASSQDGCRAIMGSEQYF. The DNA for the CDR3 is TGCGCCAGCAGCCAAGATGGATGCCGAGCCATCATGGGCTCCGAGCAGTACTTC. V is TRBV4-3 and J is TRBJ2-7, with D unclear. Trimming stripped 0 bases from V and 6 bases from J, with 24 bases between. Germline assignment: CDR1 LGHNA and CDR2 YSLEER. The length of the CDR3 is 18 residues.

Many counts were recorded for this clonotype. V gene TRBV19 combines with J gene TRBJ2-3; TRBD2 matches 7 bases. The germline gives CDR1 LNHDA, CDR2 SQIVND (reference sequence). The CDR3 length is 13 residues. The V segment lost 7 bases and the J segment 4 bases; nucleotides outside the gene matches: 5. The CDR3 DNA reads TGTGCCAGTACGGCGGGAGTGGCAGATACGCAGTATTTT. Encoded protein: CASTAGVADTQYF.

This clonotype has only one observation. The V gene is TRBV7-6, the J gene TRBJ1-2; D call uncertain. The CDR3 has 16 residues. Germline V lookup: CDR1 SGHVS, CDR2 FNYEAQ. With 1 base removed from V and 3 bases from J, the gap between germline ends came to 15 bases. DNA for the CDR3: TGTGCCAGCAGCTTAGAGATTGGTCTGGCCGACTATGGCTACACCTTC. Translated: CASSLEIGLADYGYTF.

This clonotype was detected only a few times. The genes are TRBV12-3 or TRBV12-4 and TRBJ1-1, with D hard to call. The CDR3 sequence is 12 residues long. Trimming left V 5 bases short and J 11 bases short, with 15 bases between. The CDR3 coding sequence is TGTGCCAGCAGTCCTGGGATGGGTGGCGCTTTCTTT. Translation gives CASSPGMGGAFF.

This clonotype was seen repeatedly, ten times or more. The CDR3 DNA sequence: TGTGCCAGCAGCGTAGTTGGGGAAGCTGAAGCTTTCTTT. Translated, it gives CASSVVGEAEAFF. The V and J genes are TRBV9 and TRBJ1-1; D is undetermined. V lost 0 bases and J 6 bases, leaving 9 bases between the germline ends. This CDR3 has 13 residues. Germline assignment: CDR1 SGDLS and CDR2 YYNGEE.

This clonotype was observed a few times. V and J are TRBV20-1 and TRBJ1-4; 7 bases match TRBD1. The CDR3 is made up of 17 amino acids. The germline CDR1 and CDR2 sequences are DFQATT and SNEGSKA (reference sequence). With V trimmed by 3 bases and J by 0 bases, 10 bases remained unmatched. Here the CDR3 DNA reads TGCAGTGCTAGGGAGGTGCAGGGGGGACCAACTAATGAAAAACTGTTTTTT. Its translation: CSAREVQGGPTNEKLFF.

This clonotype was found once. The chain carries TRBV4-1 and TRBJ2-2, with TRBD1 matching 9 bases. This CDR3 is built from 16 residues. Looked up from germline, CDR1 is MGHRA and CDR2 is YSYEKL. Trimming cost V 3 bases and J 6 bases; bases outside gene matches: 8. The CDR3 coding sequence is TGCGCCAGCAGCCACCCTCCGGGACAGGGACCCGGGGAGCTGTTTTTT. Translating it yields CASSHPPGQGPGELFF.

As for this clonotype: The CDR3 end shows no conserved phenylalanine or tryptophan, and so a read error is likely. V is TRBV19 and J is TRBJ1-1, with D possibly TRBD1 on 6 matching bases. The CDR3 runs to 11 residues. CDR1 is LNHDA and CDR2 is SQIVND in the germline V gene (reference sequence). The V end lost 5 bases, the J end lost 11 bases, and 12 bases lay between the germline ends. The CDR3 reads CASSAGASAFY. The CDR3 DNA reads TGTGCCAGTAGTGCGGGGGCGAGTGCTTTCTAT.

Concerning this clonotype: Sequence at one end of the junction differs from germline and may be a read error. This chain uses TRBV5-6 with TRBJ2-5; TRBD1 matches 7 bases. The V gene's germline CDR1 is SGHDT and CDR2 YYEEEE. This CDR3 region has 16 residues. CDR3 region: CASSLGTAPTQEPQYF. The CDR3 DNA reads as TGTGCCAGCAGCCTCGGGACAGCCCCCACTCAAGAGCCCCAGTACTTC.

This clonotype was seen repeatedly, ten times or more. V and J are TRBV7-9 and TRBJ2-7; 7 bases fit TRBD1. This CDR3 has 14 residues. J was trimmed by 2 bases and V by 5 bases; bases with no gene match: 6. Germline values: CDR1 SEHNR, CDR2 FQNEAQ (reference sequence). The CDR3 nucleotides are TGTGCCAGCAGCACCTCGACAGGGACCTACGAGCAGTACTTC. Translated, it gives CASSTSTGTYEQYF.

The table lists this clonotype with many counts. This sequence joins TRBV7-8 and TRBJ2-1; D is ambiguous. CDR3 length equals 13 residues. Germline values: CDR1 SGHVS, CDR2 FQNEAQ. Deletions cut 2 bases from V and 2 bases from J, with 4 bases between. The CDR3 nucleotides read TGTGCCAGCAGCTTAACAGCCTACAATGAGCAGTTCTTC. It encodes CASSLTAYNEQFF.

The sample holds many counts of this clonotype. The gene calls are TRBV19 and TRBJ2-1; 10 positions agree with TRBD1. The CDR3 has 15 amino acids. CDR1 and CDR2 (germline): LNHDA, SQIVND (reference sequence). V shed 3 bases and J 7 bases; nucleotides not matched to a gene: 6. CDR3 coding DNA: TGTGCCAGTAGTATGACAGGGGGCCCCATAAATGAGCAGTTCTTC. It yields the protein CASSMTGGPINEQFF.

This clonotype was seen many times. The chain links TRBV7-2 to TRBJ1-1, with 8 bases lining up with TRBD1. CDR3 size: 17 residues. In germline, CDR1 is SGHTA, CDR2 FQGNSA. J lost 2 bases, V lost 7 bases, and 15 bases had no gene match. CDR3 nucleotide sequence: TGTGCCAGCACCCTACCTGACAGGGGTTCGGTAAACACTGAAGCTTTCTTT. It yields the protein CASTLPDRGSVNTEAFF.

About this clonotype: A much larger clone lies one base from this, so it may be a read error. The rearrangement uses TRBV12-3 or TRBV12-4 and TRBJ2-3, with D perhaps assigned TRBD1 or TRBD2 (7 bases each). The CDR3 is made up of 17 amino acids. The chain's CDR3 is CDSRGGWGVRATDTQYF. CDR3 in DNA: TGTGACAGCAGGGGGGGATGGGGGGTCCGCGCGACAGATACGCAGTATTTT.

This clonotype has at least ten counts. The chain joins TRBV19 to TRBJ1-1, with D maybe TRBD1 (5 bases). Deletions cut 5 bases from V and 5 bases from J, with 12 bases between. The CDR3 covers 13 residues. Germline CDR1 reads LNHDA; CDR2 reads SQIVND (reference sequence). The CDR3 sequence is CASSPGGGTEAFF. CDR3 bases: TGTGCCAGTAGTCCCGGGGGGGGGACTGAAGCTTTCTTT.

This clonotype was seen more than once but under ten times. CDR3 amino acids: CASSHQEGNTEAFF. The CDR3 DNA reads TGTGCCAGCAGTCACCAGGAGGGGAACACTGAAGCTTTCTTT. This chain links TRBV6-5 with TRBJ1-1; no clear D gene. This CDR3 spans 14 amino acids. The germline V and J ends were trimmed by 5 bases and 1 base, with 11 bases remaining between them. CDR1 and CDR2 (germline): MNHEY, SVGAGI.

The sample holds many counts of this clonotype. This chain uses TRBV20-1 with TRBJ2-1; TRBD2 matches at 8 bases. This CDR3 comprises 15 residues. Germline V gives CDR1 DFQATT, CDR2 SNEGSKA (reference sequence). After removal of 3 bases from V and 5 bases from J, the junction contained 9 bases not matched to a gene. The CDR3 loop reads CSARFPAGGDNEQFF. CDR3 in DNA: TGCAGTGCTAGGTTTCCGGCGGGAGGCGACAATGAGCAGTTCTTC.

The genes are TRBV7-9 and TRBJ2-3; weak D call: TRBD2 (6 bases). This CDR3 region has 17 residues. The germline V gene encodes CDR1 SEHNR and CDR2 FQNEAQ (reference sequence). The V end was cut by 7 bases, the J end by 2 bases, with 22 bases between. The CDR3 DNA reads TGTGCCAGCAACGACTTAGGGCGGGGACCTTACACAGATACGCAGTATTTT. The encoded protein is CASNDLGRGPYTDTQYF.

Remarks on this clonotype: A much larger clone sits a single nucleotide away, making a read error possible. J is TRBJ2-2 and V is TRBV28, with D tentatively TRBD1 or TRBD2 (6 bases each). The V end lost 3 bases, the J end lost 6 bases, and 14 bases lay between the germline ends. CDR1 is MDHEN, CDR2 SYDVKM, per germline. The CDR3 spans 15 residues. CDR3 residues: CASSFRGLNAGELFF. The CDR3 nucleotides read TGTGCCAGCAGTTTCCGGGGGCTTAACGCCGGGGAGCTGTTTTTT.

At least ten counts were recorded for this clonotype. The CDR3 nucleotides are TGTGCCAGCACCCCAGAAATTCGAAATACGCAGTATTTT. As protein: CASTPEIRNTQYF. This rearrangement joins TRBV27 to TRBJ2-3; D not certain. Germline loops: CDR1 MNHEY, CDR2 SMNVEV (reference sequence). Trimming took 7 bases from V and 7 from J, leaving 15 bases between them. This CDR3 is 13 amino acids long.

Comments on this clonotype: A much larger clone lies a single base off, so this may be a read error. The chain has TRBV9 and TRBJ2-3; D possibly matches TRBD1 or TRBD2 (5 bases each). Trimming removed 2 bases from V and 5 bases from J, with 18 bases in between. Germline loops: CDR1 SGDLS, CDR2 YYNGEE. This CDR3 has 16 amino acids. The CDR3 DNA reads as TGTGCCAGCAGCGTCGGGGCTAGCACCAAGGGAGATACGCAGTATTTT. Translating it yields CASSVGASTKGDTQYF.

There are many counts of this clonotype. V and J are TRBV6-2 or TRBV6-3 and TRBJ2-6; D remains unclear. The germline V and J ends were trimmed by 10 bases and 1 base, with 5 bases remaining between them. The CDR3 consists of 12 residues. Germline V gene sequence: CDR1 MNHEY, CDR2 SVGEGT. The CDR3 bases are TGTGCCACCCAGTCTGGGGCCAACGTCCTGACTTTC. Translating it yields CATQSGANVLTF.

Ten or more counts support this clonotype. The CDR3 sequence: CASSQALQLGTGELFF. The CDR3 DNA reads TGCGCCAGCAGCCAAGCTTTACAGCTAGGCACCGGGGAGCTGTTTTTT. J is TRBJ2-2 and V is TRBV4-1; D unresolved. Per the germline V gene, CDR1 is MGHRA and CDR2 is YSYEKL. Trimming left V 1 base short and J 4 bases short, with 13 bases between. The CDR3 spans 16 residues.

About this clonotype: This sequence may be a read error, since a much larger clone differs from it by one base. This CDR3 is CASSQGTGAGNTINF. The CDR3 DNA is TGCGCCAGCAGCCAAGGGACAGGGGCTGGAAACACCATAAATTTT. The chain has TRBV4-3 and TRBJ1-3; TRBD1 agrees at 9 bases. This CDR3 has 15 amino acids. Germline-derived CDR1 and CDR2 are LGHNA and YSLEER.

Note on this clonotype: A much larger clone sits a single nucleotide away, making a read error possible. The rearrangement joins TRBV4-3 to TRBJ2-1; 7 nucleotides agree with TRBD2. Germline CDR1 reads LGHNA; CDR2 reads YSLEER. Trimming took 0 bases from V and 8 from J; bases not matched to a gene: 7. The CDR3 contains 15 residues. In DNA form, the CDR3 reads TGCGCCAGCAGCCAAGATCACGGGGGGTGGTATGAGCAGTTCTTC. Protein sequence: CASSQDHGGWYEQFF.

Worth noting for this clonotype: One base away lies a much larger clone, so this may be a sequencing read error. The chain joins TRBV7-9 to TRBJ1-1; D call uncertain. This CDR3 has 16 amino acids. Germline V CDR1 and CDR2: SEHNR, FQNEAQ (reference sequence). Trimming pared 6 bases from V and 2 bases from J, leaving 19 bases between. The CDR3 reads CASSSGVEWPNTEAFF. The CDR3 DNA is TGTGCCAGCAGTTCAGGAGTAGAGTGGCCAAACACTGAAGCTTTCTTT.

V and J are TRBV27 and TRBJ2-5; 8 positions agree with TRBD2. The germline V gene encodes CDR1 MNHEY and CDR2 SMNVEV (reference sequence). V lost 5 bases, J lost 2 bases, and 10 bases stayed unmatched. The CDR3 totals 16 residues. The CDR3 loop reads CASSQRTSLSQETQYF. The CDR3 DNA reads as TGTGCCAGCAGTCAACGGACTAGCTTATCACAAGAGACCCAGTACTTC.

Concerning this clonotype itself: A clone one base away is much larger, so this may be a read error. The V gene is TRBV30, the J gene TRBJ2-1; 9 bases line up with TRBD2. In germline, CDR1 is GTSNPN, CDR2 SVGIG (reference sequence). The CDR3 runs to 14 residues. The junction had 11 bases not matched to a gene; V was cut back by 2 bases and J by 12 bases. This CDR3 reads CAWSPGLATDGQFF. The CDR3, as DNA: TGTGCCTGGAGTCCCGGACTAGCGACCGATGGGCAGTTCTTC.

This clonotype was counted ten times or more. Here the CDR3 reads CASSLTTYEQYF. CDR3 bases: TGTGCCAGCAGCTTAACGACATACGAGCAGTACTTC. V usage is TRBV7-9 and J usage is TRBJ2-7; no reliable D call. The length of the CDR3 is 12 residues. Trimming removed 2 bases at V and 4 bases at J, with 6 bases between. Germline assignment: CDR1 SEHNR and CDR2 FQNEAQ (reference sequence).

This clonotype was observed a few times. CDR3 nucleotides: TGTGCCAGCGGCATCGACAGCTACAATGAGCAGTTCTTC. Translated: CASGIDSYNEQFF. This chain uses TRBV7-3 with TRBJ2-1, with a tentative D call TRBD1 (5 bases). This CDR3 is 13 amino acids long. Trimming cost V 8 bases and J 3 bases, with 11 bases left between them. The germline V gene encodes CDR1 SGHTA and CDR2 FQGTGA.

This clonotype appeared many times. The chain is built from TRBV6-2 or TRBV6-3 and TRBJ1-1; the D gene is possibly TRBD1 (5 bases). Germline V gene data show CDR1 as MNHEY and CDR2 as SVGEGT. The CDR3 runs 12 residues. Trimming took off 6 bases at V and 7 bases at J, with 12 bases between the two ends. In nucleotides, the CDR3 is TGTGCCAGCAGGGAAAACAGGAATGAAGCTTTCTTT. Translating gives CASRENRNEAFF.